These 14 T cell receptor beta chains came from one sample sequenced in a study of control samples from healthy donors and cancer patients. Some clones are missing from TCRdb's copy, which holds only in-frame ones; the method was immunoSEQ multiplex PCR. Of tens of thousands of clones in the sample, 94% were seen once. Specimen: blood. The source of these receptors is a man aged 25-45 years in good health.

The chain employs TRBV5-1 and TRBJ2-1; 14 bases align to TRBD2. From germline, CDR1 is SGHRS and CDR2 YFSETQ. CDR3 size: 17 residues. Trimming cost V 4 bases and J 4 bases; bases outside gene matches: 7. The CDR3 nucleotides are TGCGCCAGCAGCCTCGGGACTAGCGGGAGTATTTACAATGAGCAGTTCTTC. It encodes CASSLGTSGSIYNEQFF.

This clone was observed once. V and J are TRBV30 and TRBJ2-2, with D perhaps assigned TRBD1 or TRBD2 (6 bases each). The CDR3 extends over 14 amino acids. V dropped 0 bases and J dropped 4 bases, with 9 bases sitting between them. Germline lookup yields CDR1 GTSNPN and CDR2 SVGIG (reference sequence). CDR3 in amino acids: CAWSVKGGTGELFF. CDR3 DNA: TGTGCCTGGAGTGTAAAGGGGGGCACCGGGGAGCTGTTTTTT.

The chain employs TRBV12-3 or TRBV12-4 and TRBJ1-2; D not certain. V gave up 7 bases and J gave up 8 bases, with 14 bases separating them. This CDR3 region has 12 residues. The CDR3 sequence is CASKQQQGGYTF. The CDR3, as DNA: TGTGCCAGCAAACAGCAACAAGGCGGCTACACCTTC.

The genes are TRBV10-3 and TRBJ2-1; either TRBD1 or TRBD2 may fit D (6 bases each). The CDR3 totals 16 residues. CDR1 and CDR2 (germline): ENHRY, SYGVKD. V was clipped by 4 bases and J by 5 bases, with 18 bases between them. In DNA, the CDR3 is TGTGCCATCAGTGCCGGGCGGGACAACGGTAACAATGAGCAGTTCTTC. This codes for CAISAGRDNGNNEQFF.

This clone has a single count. The CDR3, as DNA: TGTGCCAGCAGCTTAATTTCAGAAAAACTGTTTTTT. Amino acid sequence: CASSLISEKLFF. The chain links TRBV7-9 to TRBJ1-4, with unresolved D. The V end lost 2 bases, the J end lost 8 bases, and 6 bases lay between the germline ends. Germline lookup yields CDR1 SEHNR and CDR2 FQNEAQ (reference sequence). This CDR3 comprises 12 residues.

CDR3 region: CAISGRDDQPQHF. DNA for the CDR3: TGTGCCATTTCAGGGCGAGATGATCAGCCCCAGCATTTT. The V gene is TRBV10-3, the J gene TRBJ1-5, with D perhaps matching TRBD1 (5 bases). The CDR3 sequence is 13 residues long. V was shortened by 9 bases and J by 5 bases, with 14 bases between the two germline ends. Germline V gives CDR1 ENHRY, CDR2 SYGVKD.

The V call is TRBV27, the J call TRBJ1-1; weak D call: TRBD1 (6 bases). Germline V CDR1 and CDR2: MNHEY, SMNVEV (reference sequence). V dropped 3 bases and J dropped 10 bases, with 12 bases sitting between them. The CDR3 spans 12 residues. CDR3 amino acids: CASSLGGHLAFF. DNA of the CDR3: TGTGCCAGCAGTTTGGGGGGACATCTAGCTTTCTTT.

CDR3 DNA sequence: TGTGCCAGCACCCCGAGGAGGGCCGGGACTGAAGCTTTCTTT. Protein product: CASTPRRAGTEAFF. The chain couples TRBV7-9 to TRBJ1-1; no firm D call. CDR3 length: 14 amino acids. Per germline, CDR1 SEHNR and CDR2 FQNEAQ (reference sequence). V lost 7 bases to trimming and J lost 5 bases, with 17 bases between them.

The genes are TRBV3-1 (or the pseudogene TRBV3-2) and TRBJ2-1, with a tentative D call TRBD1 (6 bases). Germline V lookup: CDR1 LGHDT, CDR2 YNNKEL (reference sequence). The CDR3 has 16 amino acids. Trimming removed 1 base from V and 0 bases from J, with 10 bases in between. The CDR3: CASSQARGSSYNEQFF. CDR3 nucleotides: TGTGCCAGCAGCCAAGCGAGGGGGAGCTCCTACAATGAGCAGTTCTTC.

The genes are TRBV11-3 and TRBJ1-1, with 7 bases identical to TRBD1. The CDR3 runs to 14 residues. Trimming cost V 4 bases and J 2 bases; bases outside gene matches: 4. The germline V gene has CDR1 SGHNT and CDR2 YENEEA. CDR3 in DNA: TGTGCCAGCAGCTCTTGGGACAGTAACACTGAAGCTTTCTTT. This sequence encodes CASSSWDSNTEAFF. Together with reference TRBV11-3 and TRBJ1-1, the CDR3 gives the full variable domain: EAGVVQSPRYKIIEKKQPVAFWCNPISGHNTLYWYLQNLGQGPELLIRYENEEAVDDSQLPKDRFSAERLKGVDSTLKIQPAELGDSAVYLCASSSWDSNTEAFFGQGTRLTVV.

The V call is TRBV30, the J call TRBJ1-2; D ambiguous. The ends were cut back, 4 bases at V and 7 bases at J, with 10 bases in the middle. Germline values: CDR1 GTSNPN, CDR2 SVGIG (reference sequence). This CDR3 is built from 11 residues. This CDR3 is CAWTTGGGYTF. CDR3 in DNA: TGTGCCTGGACGACGGGTGGTGGCTACACCTTC. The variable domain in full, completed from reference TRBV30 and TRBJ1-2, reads SQTIHQWPATLVQPVGSPLSLECTVEGTSNPNLYWYRQAAGRGLQLLFYSVGIGQISSEVPQNLSASRPQDRQFILSSKKLLLSDSGFYLCAWTTGGGYTFGSGTRLTVV.

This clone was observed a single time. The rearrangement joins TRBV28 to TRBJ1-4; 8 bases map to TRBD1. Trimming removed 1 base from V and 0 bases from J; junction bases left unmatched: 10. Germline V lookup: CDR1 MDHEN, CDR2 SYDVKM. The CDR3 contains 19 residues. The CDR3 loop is CASSLFKPGQEATNEKLFF. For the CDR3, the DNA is TGTGCCAGCAGTTTATTTAAACCGGGACAGGAAGCAACTAATGAAAAACTGTTTTTT.

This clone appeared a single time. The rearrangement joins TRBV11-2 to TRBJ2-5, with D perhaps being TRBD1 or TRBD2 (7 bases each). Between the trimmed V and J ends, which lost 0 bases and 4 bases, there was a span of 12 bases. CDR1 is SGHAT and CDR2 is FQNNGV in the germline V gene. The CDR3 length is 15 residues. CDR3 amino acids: CASSLEGRGGETQYF. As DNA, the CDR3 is TGTGCCAGCAGCTTAGAAGGCAGGGGGGGAGAGACCCAGTACTTC.

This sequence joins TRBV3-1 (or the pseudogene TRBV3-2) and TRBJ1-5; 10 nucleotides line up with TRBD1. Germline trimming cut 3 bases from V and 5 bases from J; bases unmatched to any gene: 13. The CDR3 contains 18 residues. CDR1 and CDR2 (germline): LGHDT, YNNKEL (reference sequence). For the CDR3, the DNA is TGTGCCAGCAGCCACGCGACAGGGGGCCGAACCAATTATCAGCCCCAGCATTTT. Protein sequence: CASSHATGGRTNYQPQHF.